A single sample gave rise to the 19 T cell receptor beta chains below, sequenced in a study of blood T cell repertoires in COVID-19. Clones were read by immunoSEQ multiplex PCR, and TCRdb kept only the in-frame ones, dropping some. The sample holds around 95,000 clones, 81% seen once. The sample taken for sequencing was peripheral blood. All receptors derive from a woman older than 75 with acute or convalescent COVID-19.

V usage is TRBV19 and J usage is TRBJ2-1; 11 bases are a match to TRBD2. The germline CDR1 and CDR2 sequences are LNHDA and SQIVND (reference sequence). V shed 5 bases and J 4 bases; nucleotides not matched to a gene: 4. This CDR3 spans 15 amino acids. DNA for the CDR3: TGTGCCAGTAGTCAACTAGCGGGGGATTACAATGAGCAGTTCTTC. This codes for CASSQLAGDYNEQFF.

The rearrangement uses TRBV7-9 and TRBJ1-4; D is unclear. The V end was cut by 0 bases, the J end by 0 bases, with 5 bases between. This CDR3 has 15 residues. Germline V gene lookup returns CDR1 SEHNR and CDR2 FQNEAQ (reference sequence). The CDR3 DNA follows: TGTGCCAGCAGCTTAGCGGGCTCAACTAATGAAAAACTGTTTTTT. Translation: CASSLAGSTNEKLFF.

CDR3 bases: TGTGCCGGATCCCCAGGGCCCGATTACGAGCAGTACGTC. It yields the protein CAGSPGPDYEQYV. V and J are TRBV27 and TRBJ2-7; possibly TRBD1 for D (5 bases). Deletions cut 11 bases from V and 4 bases from J, with 18 bases between. Per germline, CDR1 MNHEY and CDR2 SMNVEV (reference sequence). The CDR3 runs to 13 residues.

This chain joins TRBV19 and TRBJ2-1, with a possible D match to TRBD1 (5 bases). The CDR3 runs to 14 residues. V lost 1 base and J 4 bases, leaving 8 bases between the germline ends. CDR1 is LNHDA, CDR2 SQIVND, per germline (reference sequence). As DNA, the CDR3 is TGTGCCAGTAGTATAGGTCCAGGGTACAATGAGCAGTTCTTC. Residues: CASSIGPGYNEQFF.

In DNA form, the CDR3 reads TGTGCCAGCAGCTTAGCGGGGCGCTCTGGAAACACCATATATTTT. Its translation is CASSLAGRSGNTIYF. This rearrangement joins TRBV7-2 to TRBJ1-3; weak D call: TRBD1 (5 bases). V was pared by 0 bases and J by 0 bases, with 6 bases between. CDR1 is SGHTA, CDR2 FQGNSA, per germline. The CDR3 has 15 amino acids.

The chain is built from TRBV28 and TRBJ2-5; D may be TRBD2 (5 bases). Germline V CDR1 and CDR2: MDHEN, SYDVKM. CDR3 length: 15 amino acids. V lost 5 bases, J lost 2 bases, and 15 bases lay in between. CDR3: CASSRGRAGQETQYF. CDR3 nucleotides: TGTGCCAGCAGTCGAGGGCGGGCGGGTCAAGAGACCCAGTACTTC.

CDR3 residues: CASSLAGAASGNTIYF. The CDR3 DNA reads TGCGCCAGCAGCTTGGCAGGGGCTGCTTCTGGAAACACCATATATTTT. This chain links TRBV5-1 with TRBJ1-3; a possible D gene is TRBD1 (6 bases). Per germline, CDR1 SGHRS and CDR2 YFSETQ. The germline V and J ends were trimmed by 0 bases and 1 base, with 11 bases remaining between them. This CDR3 has 16 amino acids. Variable domain in full (rest from reference TRBV5-1 and TRBJ1-3): KAGVTQTPRYLIKTRGQQVTLSCSPISGHRSVSWYQQTPGQGLQFLFEYFSETQRNKGNFPGRFSGRQFSNSRSEMNVSTLELGDSALYLCASSLAGAASGNTIYFGEGSWLTVV.

This sequence joins TRBV2 and TRBJ1-5; a possible D gene is TRBD1 (5 bases). V was pared by 8 bases and J by 7 bases, with 15 bases between. Germline V lookup: CDR1 SNHLY, CDR2 FYNNEI. This CDR3 spans 13 amino acids. CDR3 DNA sequence: TGTGCCAGCCGTGCAGGGTTGGACCAGCCCCAGCATTTT. Its protein product is CASRAGLDQPQHF.

CDR3 nucleotides: TGTGCCAGTAGCATTAGCGGGGGCACAGATACGCAGTATTTT. Translation gives CASSISGGTDTQYF. The V call is TRBV19, the J call TRBJ2-3, with 8 positions matching TRBD2. This CDR3 comprises 14 residues. With V trimmed by 6 bases and J by 1 base, 3 bases remained unmatched. Germline V gene sequence: CDR1 LNHDA, CDR2 SQIVND (reference sequence).

Many counts were recorded for this clone. The chain joins TRBV30 to TRBJ2-7; TRBD1 matches at 8 bases. V lost 0 bases, J lost 6 bases, and 4 bases stayed unmatched. The CDR3 totals 13 residues. The germline V gene encodes CDR1 GTSNPN and CDR2 SVGIG (reference sequence). In nucleotides, the CDR3 is TGTGCCTGGAGTGTCCTAGACAGGGGCGAGCAGTACTTC. Amino acid sequence: CAWSVLDRGEQYF.

The chain recombines TRBV4-3 with TRBJ2-3; perhaps TRBD2 as D (5 bases). The CDR3 runs 14 residues. CDR1 and CDR2 (germline): LGHNA, YSLEER. Deletions cut 4 bases from V and 6 bases from J, with 14 bases between. CDR3 nucleotide sequence: TGCGCCAGCAGCCGAACGACTATCTCCGATACGCAGTATTTT. This translates into CASSRTTISDTQYF.

This clone was detected a few times. The chain uses TRBV5-1 and TRBJ1-6; D might be TRBD1 (5 bases). V shed 4 bases and J shed 3 bases, with 11 bases lying between them. The CDR3 runs to 15 residues. Germline CDR1 reads SGHRS; CDR2 reads YFSETQ. Written as DNA, the CDR3 is TGCGCCAGCAGCGCGCGACAGCTCTATAATTCACCCCTCCACTTT. It codes for CASSARQLYNSPLHF.

The chain employs TRBV6-2 or TRBV6-3 and TRBJ1-6, with 10 bases identical to TRBD1. CDR1 is MNHEY, CDR2 SVGEGT, per germline. V dropped 5 bases and J dropped 0; count of bases not matched to a gene: 16. The CDR3 has 21 amino acids. The CDR3 is CASSDDAGQGRPSSYNSPLHF. The CDR3 nucleotides read TGTGCCAGCAGTGATGACGCGGGACAGGGGAGGCCAAGCTCCTATAATTCACCCCTCCACTTT.

This sequence joins TRBV10-3 and TRBJ2-7; 7 bases are shared with TRBD1. This CDR3 has 14 residues. V lost 4 bases and J lost 6; bases outside the gene matches: 9. Germline CDR1 is ENHRY and CDR2 is SYGVKD. The chain's CDR3 is CAISGLDRVGEQYF. CDR3 bases: TGTGCCATCAGTGGCCTAGACAGGGTTGGCGAGCAGTACTTC.

The chain joins TRBV28 to TRBJ1-2, with 11 bases fitting TRBD1. The CDR3 is made up of 14 amino acids. Looked up from germline, CDR1 is MDHEN and CDR2 is SYDVKM. V trimming: 3 bases; J trimming: 6 bases; junction bases outside the gene matches: 3. The CDR3 sequence is CASSLDRGRNGYTF. The CDR3 DNA sequence: TGTGCCAGCAGTTTGGACAGGGGGCGTAATGGCTACACCTTC.

The gene calls are TRBV7-2 and TRBJ2-6, with D hard to call. V lost 5 bases, J lost 5 bases, and 7 bases lay in between. Germline V gene data show CDR1 as SGHTA and CDR2 as FQGNSA. The CDR3 consists of 13 residues. CDR3 sequence (DNA): TGTGCCAGCAGCCCCCGTCGGGCCAACGTCCTGACTTTC. Amino acid sequence: CASSPRRANVLTF.

The chain uses TRBV11-3 and TRBJ2-3; the D is unclear. CDR1 and CDR2 (germline): SGHNT, YENEEA. This CDR3 has 11 amino acids. Trimming took off 9 bases at V and 1 base at J, with 5 bases between the two ends. The CDR3 here is CASRGTDTQYF. CDR3 sequence (DNA): TGTGCCAGTCGGGGCACAGATACGCAGTATTTT.

This rearrangement joins TRBV28 to TRBJ1-3; TRBD1 matches 12 bases. Germline V lookup: CDR1 MDHEN, CDR2 SYDVKM. This CDR3 region has 17 residues. With V trimmed by 4 bases and J by 1 base, 5 bases remained unmatched. The CDR3 sequence is CASSSGQGAWSGNTIYF. CDR3 DNA: TGTGCCAGCAGTTCGGGACAGGGGGCTTGGTCTGGAAACACCATATATTTT.

The chain joins TRBV14 to TRBJ2-7; D is possibly TRBD1 (5 bases). The CDR3 is 15 residues long. The ends were cut back, 6 bases at V and 1 base at J, with 16 bases in the middle. Per germline, CDR1 SGHDN and CDR2 FVKESK. In DNA, the CDR3 is TGTGCCAGCAGGCGACAAGGGGCATCTTCCTACGAGCAGTACTTC. This encodes CASRRQGASSYEQYF.